These 24 T cell receptor beta chains share one sample of origin, sequenced in a study of T-cell memory formation after mild COVID-19. TCRdb reprocessed the 5' RACE reads via MiXCR and lists one record per CDR3 protein. The table has fewer than 200,000 distinct CDR3 sequences, around 13% seen once. Sequencing was done on a sample of PBMCs or a T cell subset sorted from them (not recorded which). The source of these receptors is a man aged 18 to 29 who had mild COVID-19 (a few samples of this study predate the infection). Cell type and time point are not known.

V and J are TRBV7-2 and TRBJ1-5; D unresolved. Between the trimmed V and J ends, which lost 5 bases and 5 bases, there was a span of 10 bases. Germline CDR1 SGHTA, CDR2 FQGNSA. This CDR3 comprises 13 residues. CDR3 coding DNA: TGTGCCAGCAGCCCGAGTCAGGATCAGCCCCAGCATTTT. This translates into CASSPSQDQPQHF.

This clonotype was recorded a few times. This sequence joins TRBV20-1 and TRBJ1-1; possible D gene TRBD1, 5 bases. Germline assignment: CDR1 DFQATT and CDR2 SNEGSKA (reference sequence). The CDR3 length is 12 residues. V gave up 3 bases and J gave up 5 bases, with 10 bases separating them. The CDR3 DNA reads TGCAGTGCTAGGGCCGGGGGGACTGAAGCTTTCTTT. Residues: CSARAGGTEAFF.

The rearrangement uses TRBV20-1 and TRBJ2-7; the D is unclear. This CDR3 has 11 amino acids. Germline-derived CDR1 and CDR2 are DFQATT and SNEGSKA (reference sequence). V was pared by 6 bases and J by 3 bases, with 9 bases between. The DNA for the CDR3 is TGCAGTGCCGCCCGGGTCTACGAGCAGTACGTC. Protein: CSAARVYEQYV.

This clonotype has just a few counts. This rearrangement joins TRBV7-3 to TRBJ2-3; D gene unclear. There are 16 residues in the CDR3. In germline, CDR1 is SGHTA, CDR2 FQGTGA. Trimming removed 1 base from V and 5 bases from J, with 16 bases in between. DNA for the CDR3: TGTGCCAGCAGCTTAAGAGCCCCCGCAAAGGGAGATACGCAGTATTTT. Its protein product is CASSLRAPAKGDTQYF.

The V and J genes are TRBV18 and TRBJ1-5; D is ambiguous. This CDR3 comprises 14 residues. V gave up 6 bases and J gave up 0 bases, with 9 bases separating them. Per the germline V gene, CDR1 is KGHSH and CDR2 is LQKENI. CDR3 in DNA: TGTGCCAGCTCGCCCGAGCATAGCAATCAGCCCCAGCATTTT. This encodes CASSPEHSNQPQHF.

This clonotype was recorded many times. This rearrangement joins TRBV12-3 or TRBV12-4 to TRBJ2-3; tentative D call: TRBD1 (6 bases). V gave up 5 bases and J gave up 7 bases, with 10 bases separating them. This CDR3 contains 12 residues. The CDR3 loop is CASSVDRNTQYF. CDR3 nucleotide sequence: TGTGCCAGCAGTGTGGACAGAAATACGCAGTATTTT.

The V and J genes are TRBV6-6 and TRBJ1-2; the D gene is possibly TRBD1 (5 bases). Trimming removed 6 bases at V and 6 bases at J, with 8 bases between. The CDR3 is 11 residues long. Germline V gene sequence: CDR1 MNHNY, CDR2 SVGAGI (reference sequence). In nucleotides, the CDR3 is TGTGCCAGCAGAAGAGGGGATGGCTACACCTTC. Translating it yields CASRRGDGYTF.

This clonotype was detected ten times or more. CDR3 in DNA: TGTGCCAGCAGCCCGACCCAGTACTACGAGCAGTACTTC. Its translation: CASSPTQYYEQYF. This chain joins TRBV7-9 and TRBJ2-7; D unclear. Trimming removed 5 bases at V and 3 bases at J, with 11 bases between. Germline loops: CDR1 SEHNR, CDR2 FQNEAQ (reference sequence). The CDR3 loop spans 13 amino acids.

This chain links TRBV12-5 with TRBJ2-5; D gene unclear. This CDR3 is built from 13 residues. Germline V CDR1 and CDR2: LGHNT, FRNRAP. The V end lost 5 bases, the J end lost 0 bases, and 7 bases lay between the germline ends. CDR3 loop: CASGQSNQETQYF. The DNA of the CDR3 is TGTGCTAGTGGTCAGTCAAACCAAGAGACCCAGTACTTC.

This clonotype was detected only a few times. The chain has TRBV6-6 and TRBJ2-2; the D gene is possibly TRBD1 (5 bases). Trimming removed 8 bases from V and 1 base from J, with 17 bases in between. Germline V gives CDR1 MNHNY, CDR2 SVGAGI (reference sequence). The CDR3 spans 16 residues. This CDR3 is CASQSSRRGNTGELFF. The CDR3 DNA follows: TGTGCCAGCCAATCCTCCCGAAGGGGGAACACCGGGGAGCTGTTTTTT.

This chain connects TRBV27 to TRBJ1-1; D remains unclear. Germline V CDR1 and CDR2: MNHEY, SMNVEV (reference sequence). Trimming removed 2 bases from V and 2 bases from J, with 9 bases in between. This CDR3 region has 14 residues. As DNA, the CDR3 is TGTGCCAGCAGTTTAAAAGGTGGTAACACTGAAGCTTTCTTT. Translated, it gives CASSLKGGNTEAFF.

In this sample, this clonotype turned up a few times. The CDR3 coding sequence is TGTGCCAGCTTGGTCGTCGGCGGAGAAGCTTTCTTT. Translated: CASLVVGGEAFF. The J gene is TRBJ1-1, the V gene TRBV5-6, with D unclear. This CDR3 has 12 residues. The germline gives CDR1 SGHDT, CDR2 YYEEEE. Trimming shortened V by 7 bases and J by 8 bases, and 15 bases separated the two germline ends.

V usage is TRBV4-2 and J usage is TRBJ1-3; D remains ambiguous. V was shortened by 0 bases and J by 2 bases, with 11 bases between the two germline ends. The CDR3 sequence is 16 residues long. Looked up from germline, CDR1 is LGHNA and CDR2 is YNFKEQ. The chain's CDR3 is CASSQDVGSAGNTIYF. CDR3 DNA: TGTGCCAGCAGCCAAGATGTCGGCTCGGCTGGAAACACCATATATTTT.

This rearrangement joins TRBV9 to TRBJ2-3, with no clear D. Germline V gene sequence: CDR1 SGDLS, CDR2 YYNGEE. The V end lost 1 base, the J end lost 7 bases, and 10 bases lay between the germline ends. The CDR3 loop spans 13 amino acids. CDR3 DNA: TGTGCCAGCAGCGTACTCGAGCGATATACGCAGTATTTT. Its protein product is CASSVLERYTQYF.

The rearrangement uses TRBV5-1 and TRBJ2-1, with 7 nucleotides matching TRBD2. Per germline, CDR1 SGHRS and CDR2 YFSETQ. CDR3 length equals 15 residues. The trim removed 6 bases at V and 4 bases at J, leaving 10 bases unmatched. The CDR3 DNA is TGCGCCAGCACTGATCTATCCGGGGGGTACAATGAGCAGTTCTTC. Its translation: CASTDLSGGYNEQFF. The variable domain in full, completed from reference TRBV5-1 and TRBJ2-1, reads KAGVTQTPRYLIKTRGQQVTLSCSPISGHRSVSWYQQTPGQGLQFLFEYFSETQRNKGNFPGRFSGRQFSNSRSEMNVSTLELGDSALYLCASTDLSGGYNEQFFGPGTRLTVL.

There are a few counts of this clonotype. This sequence joins TRBV12-3 or TRBV12-4 and TRBJ1-6; the match to TRBD1 covers 10 bases. V gave up 7 bases and J gave up 6 bases; unmatched junction bases: 3. The CDR3 has 14 amino acids. The CDR3 DNA reads as TGTGCCAGCACCTGGACAGGGGGTAATTCACCCCTCCACTTT. Translating gives CASTWTGGNSPLHF.

This clonotype was picked up a small number of times. This rearrangement joins TRBV9 to TRBJ2-1; 12 bases agree with TRBD2. After removal of 4 bases from V and 13 bases from J, the junction contained 15 bases not matched to a gene. The CDR3 runs to 16 residues. The germline gives CDR1 SGDLS, CDR2 YYNGEE. CDR3 bases: TGTGCCAGCAGCCTTACTAGCGGGGGGCCTTCCCAATCCCAGTTCTTC. As protein: CASSLTSGGPSQSQFF. The entire variable domain, with the rest obtained from reference TRBV9 and TRBJ2-1, is as follows: DSGVTQTPKHLITATGQRVTLRCSPRSGDLSVYWYQQSLDQGLQFLIQYYNGEERAKGNILERFSAQQFPDLHSELNLSSLELGDSALYFCASSLTSGGPSQSQFFGPGTRLTVL.

The sample holds a few counts of this clonotype. This rearrangement joins TRBV5-8 to TRBJ2-7; TRBD2 might be the D (6 bases). CDR3 length: 14 residues. The germline CDR1 and CDR2 sequences are SGHTS and YDEGEE. The V and J ends lost 1 base and 4 bases respectively, with 12 bases between them. The CDR3 sequence is CASSLPGLAYEQYF. The CDR3, as DNA: TGTGCCAGCAGCTTGCCGGGACTTGCTTACGAGCAGTACTTC.

The V call is TRBV6-5, the J call TRBJ2-1; the match to TRBD1 covers 10 bases. CDR3 length: 12 amino acids. V lost 5 bases, J lost 14 bases, and 6 bases stayed unmatched. The germline gives CDR1 MNHEY, CDR2 SVGAGI. The CDR3 protein is CASSPQTGGKFF. The CDR3 DNA reads TGTGCCAGCAGTCCTCAGACAGGGGGCAAGTTCTTC.

This clonotype was recorded a few times. The V call is TRBV28, the J call TRBJ2-7; D unresolved. The CDR3 has 14 residues. The germline gives CDR1 MDHEN, CDR2 SYDVKM. V dropped 6 bases and J dropped 0 bases, with 12 bases sitting between them. The CDR3 spells CASRKGMFSYEQYV. The CDR3 nucleotides are TGTGCCAGCAGAAAAGGGATGTTCTCCTACGAGCAGTACGTC.

As regards this clonotype: One end of the junction is discordant with germline, which a read error may explain. The chain has TRBV20-1 and TRBJ2-4; D unclear. This CDR3 region has 14 residues. Germline-derived CDR1 and CDR2 are DFQATT and SNEGSKA (reference sequence). This CDR3 is CSARGGAAKNIQYF. CDR3 nucleotide sequence: TGCAGTGCAAGAGGCGGTGCAGCCAAAAACATTCAGTACTTC.

The V call is TRBV7-8, the J call TRBJ1-3; no clear D gene. V was trimmed by 6 bases and J by 0 bases, leaving 12 bases between them. This CDR3 region has 15 residues. Germline CDR1 reads SGHVS; CDR2 reads FQNEAQ. The CDR3 here is CASSPTPSSGNTIYF. CDR3 DNA: TGTGCCAGCAGTCCTACACCGAGCTCTGGAAACACCATATATTTT.

The genes are TRBV5-1 and TRBJ2-3, with D possibly being TRBD2 (6 bases). Germline V gives CDR1 SGHRS, CDR2 YFSETQ. The CDR3 has 13 amino acids. V gave up 6 bases and J gave up 0 bases, with 8 bases separating them. Written as DNA, the CDR3 is TGCGCCAGCAAGGGACTGAGCACAGATACGCAGTATTTT. This translates into CASKGLSTDTQYF.

The chain employs TRBV30 and TRBJ1-5; D call uncertain. Germline V gene lookup returns CDR1 GTSNPN and CDR2 SVGIG (reference sequence). V was cut by 3 bases and J by 7 bases, with 13 bases left in between. The CDR3 loop spans 13 amino acids. The CDR3 DNA reads TGTGCCTGGAGCCTAAACGACGGGCAGCCCCAGCATTTT. Its protein is CAWSLNDGQPQHF.